The 2 T cell receptor beta chains below were found in one sample sequenced in a study of T cells in localized non-small cell lung cancer. Produced via immunoSEQ multiplex PCR; TCRdb's table is partial and in-frame only. The sample has 12,000 or so clones, 85% seen once. The sample here was peripheral blood, taken before any cancer treatment. Source of these receptors: a male donor aged 60 or over with stage III lung adenocarcinoma.

This rearrangement joins TRBV5-1 to TRBJ1-1, with 7 bases matching TRBD1. CDR1 is SGHRS and CDR2 is YFSETQ in the germline V gene. J gave up 6 bases and V 3 bases, and 8 bases lay outside the gene matches. This CDR3 region has 14 residues. CDR3 loop: CASSSTGYGAEAFF. CDR3 bases: TGCGCCAGCAGCTCGACAGGGTACGGAGCTGAAGCTTTCTTT. The variable domain in full, with the rest retrieved from reference TRBV5-1 and TRBJ1-1, is KAGVTQTPRYLIKTRGQQVTLSCSPISGHRSVSWYQQTPGQGLQFLFEYFSETQRNKGNFPGRFSGRQFSNSRSEMNVSTLELGDSALYLCASSSTGYGAEAFFGQGTRLTVV.

The rearrangement joins TRBV19 to TRBJ1-2; tentatively, D is TRBD1 (6 bases). The length of the CDR3 is 15 residues. Trimming removed 5 bases at V and 4 bases at J, with 17 bases between. Looked up from germline, CDR1 is LNHDA and CDR2 is SQIVND (reference sequence). As DNA, the CDR3 is TGTGCCAGTAGTCCCCTACAGGGACGAGGCTATGGCTACACCTTC. As protein: CASSPLQGRGYGYTF.